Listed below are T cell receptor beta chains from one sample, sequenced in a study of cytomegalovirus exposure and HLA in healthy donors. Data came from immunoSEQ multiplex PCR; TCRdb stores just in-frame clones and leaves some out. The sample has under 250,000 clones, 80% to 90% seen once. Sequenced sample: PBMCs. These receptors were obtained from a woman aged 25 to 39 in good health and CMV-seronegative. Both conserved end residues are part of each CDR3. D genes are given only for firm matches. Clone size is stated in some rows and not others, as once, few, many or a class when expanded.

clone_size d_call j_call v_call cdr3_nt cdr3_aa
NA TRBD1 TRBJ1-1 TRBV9 TGTGCCAGCAGCAGACAGGGGGCGGGCACTGAAGCTTTCTTT CASSRQGAGTEAFF
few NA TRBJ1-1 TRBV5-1 TGCGCCAGCAGCCTAGCGCAGACAAACACTGAAGCTTTCTTT CASSLAQTNTEAFF
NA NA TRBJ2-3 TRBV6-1 TGTGCCAGCAGTGAAAGGTGGGGCAGGGTGGACACAGATACGCAGTATTTT CASSERWGRVDTDTQYF
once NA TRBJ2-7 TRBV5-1 TGCGCCAGCAGCTTGCGAGCTACAGGGAGCTCCTACGAGCAGTACTTC CASSLRATGSSYEQYF
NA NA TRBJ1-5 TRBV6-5 TGTGCCAGCCGACCGACAGTTAATCAGCCCCAGCATTTT CASRPTVNQPQHF
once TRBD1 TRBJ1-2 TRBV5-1 TGCGCCAGCAGCTTGAGACAGGGGGGCGATGGCTACACCTTC CASSLRQGGDGYTF
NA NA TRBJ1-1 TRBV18 TGTGCCAGCTCACTCGGGTTGGGGGGTACTGAAGCTTTCTTT CASSLGLGGTEAFF
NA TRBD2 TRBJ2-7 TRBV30 TGTGCCTGGAGTGTAGCTAGCGGGCCCCTCGAGCAGTACTTC CAWSVASGPLEQYF
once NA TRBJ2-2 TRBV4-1 TGCGCCAGCAGCCAAGTCCCTCGGGGGTTTGTCACCGGGGAGCTGTTTTTT CASSQVPRGFVTGELFF
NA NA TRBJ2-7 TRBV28 TGTGCCAGCAGTGAATTCGACTCCGAGCAGTACTTC CASSEFDSEQYF
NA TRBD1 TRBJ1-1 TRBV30 TGTGCCTGGGGACCGGGACAGTTAATGAACACTGAAGCTTTCTTT CAWGPGQLMNTEAFF
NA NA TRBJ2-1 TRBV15 TGTGCCACCAGCGGTTCCTTAGAGCCCTTAAATGAGCAGTTCTTC CATSGSLEPLNEQFF
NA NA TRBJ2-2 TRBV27 TGTGCCAGCAGTCATAACACCGGGGAGCTGTTTTTT CASSHNTGELFF
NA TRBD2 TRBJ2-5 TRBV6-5 TGTGCCAGCAGTTACCAAGGACTAGCGGGAGGAGAGACCCAGTACTTC CASSYQGLAGGETQYF
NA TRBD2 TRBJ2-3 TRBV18 TGTGCCAGCTCACCGCCGACTAGCGGGGGAACCACAGATACGCAGTATTTT CASSPPTSGGTTDTQYF
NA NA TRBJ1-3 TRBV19 TGTGCCAGTAGTATTGGGCCGAGAAACACCATATATTTT CASSIGPRNTIYF
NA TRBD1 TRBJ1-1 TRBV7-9 TGTGCCAGCAGCTACGTGACAGGGATGAACACTGAAGCTTTCTTT CASSYVTGMNTEAFF
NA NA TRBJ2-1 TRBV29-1 TGCAGCGTTGATGAACAGGATGGGAGGAATGAGCAGTTCTTC CSVDEQDGRNEQFF
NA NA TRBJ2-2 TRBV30 TGTGCCTGGAGTGGCGACAGTGGACAAAATCTCCCACGGCTGAACACCGGGGAGCTGTTTTTT CAWSGDSGQNLPRLNTGELFF
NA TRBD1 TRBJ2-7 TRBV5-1 TGCGCCAGCAGCCCCGGACAGGGCGGCGAGCAGTACTTC CASSPGQGGEQYF
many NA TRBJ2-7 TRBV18 TGTGCCAGCTCACCCCGGGACATAACCTACGAGCAGTACTTC CASSPRDITYEQYF
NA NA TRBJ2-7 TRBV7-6 TGTGCCAGCAGCCCCTCCGGGGCGGGGCCCTACGAGCAGTACTTC CASSPSGAGPYEQYF
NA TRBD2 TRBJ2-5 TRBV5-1 TGCGCCAGCAGCTCCGGGACTAGCGGGAGCCAAGAGACCCAGTACTTC CASSSGTSGSQETQYF
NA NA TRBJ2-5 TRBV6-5 TGTGCCAGCAGTATGCAACAGGCGGTTCGGGAGACCCAGTACTTC CASSMQQAVRETQYF
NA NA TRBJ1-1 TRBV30 TGTGCCTGGAGGGCGCAGGGGAGCTTGACGAACACTGAAGCTTTCTTT CAWRAQGSLTNTEAFF
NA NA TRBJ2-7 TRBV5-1 TGCGCCAGCAACTTGACAGGAAGCTCCTACGAGCAGTACTTC CASNLTGSSYEQYF
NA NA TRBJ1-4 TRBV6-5 TGTGCCAGCAGTTACTCAAGGGGGAATCAAAAACTGTTTTTT CASSYSRGNQKLFF
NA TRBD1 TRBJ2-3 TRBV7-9 TGTGCCAGCAGCCCGCGACAGGGCAAAAGCACAGATACGCAGTATTTT CASSPRQGKSTDTQYF
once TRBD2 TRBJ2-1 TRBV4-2 TGTGCCAGCAGCCAAGCGATAGCGGGGGGTCTCAATGAGCAGTTCTTC CASSQAIAGGLNEQFF
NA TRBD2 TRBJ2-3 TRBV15 TGTGCCACCAGCACGGGACTAGCGGGAAAAACAGATACGCAGTATTTT CATSTGLAGKTDTQYF
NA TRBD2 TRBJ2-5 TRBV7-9 TGTGCCAGCAGCGCCTCTAGCGGGGGGGTAGGAGAGACCCAGTACTTC CASSASSGGVGETQYF
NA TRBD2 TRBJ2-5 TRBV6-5 TGTGCCAGCAGCGCTAGCGGGTCCCGGGAGACCCAGTACTTC CASSASGSRETQYF
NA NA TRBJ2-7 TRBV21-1 TGTGCCAGCAGCAAAAAACTAGCGGAGACCTACGAGCAGTACTTC CASSKKLAETYEQYF
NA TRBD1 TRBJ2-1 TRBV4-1 TGCGCCAGCAGCCACTACATACAGGGGGCCGGCTACAATGAGCAGTTCTTC CASSHYIQGAGYNEQFF
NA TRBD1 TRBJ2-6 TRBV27 TGTGCCAGCAGGGGACAGCTAAGCTCTGGGGCCAACGTCCTGACTTTC CASRGQLSSGANVLTF
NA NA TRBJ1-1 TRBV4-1 TGCGCCAGCAGCCAAGTTAAGACAGCAATGAACACTGAAGCTTTCTTT CASSQVKTAMNTEAFF